Below, 30 T cell receptor beta chains from the same sample are listed, as sequenced in a study of cytomegalovirus exposure and HLA in healthy donors. PCR used 60 Vbeta primers and 13 Jbeta primers. Assay used: immunoSEQ multiplex PCR; TCRdb lists only in-frame clones, some missing. The sample has around 150,000 clones, 70% to 85% seen once; the top ten hold 1.5% to 2%. Material for sequencing was PBMCs. These receptors came from a man in his forties in good health and CMV-seronegative.

Written as DNA, the CDR3 is TGTGCCAGCAGCGCAACCTTACCGGGACAGCGCCACGAGCAGTACTTC. Its protein product is CASSATLPGQRHEQYF. The rearrangement uses TRBV9 and TRBJ2-7; TRBD1 aligns across 7 bases. V lost 3 bases and J lost 5; bases outside the gene matches: 14. CDR3 length equals 16 residues. Germline CDR1 reads SGDLS; CDR2 reads YYNGEE.

The CDR3 sequence: CASSQEVASGSYEQYF. The CDR3 DNA follows: TGCGCCAGCAGCCAAGAAGTGGCTAGCGGGAGCTACGAGCAGTACTTC. The chain has TRBV4-1 and TRBJ2-7, with 10 nucleotides matching TRBD2. The junction had 5 bases not matched to a gene; V was cut back by 0 bases and J by 3 bases. This CDR3 contains 16 residues. Germline-derived CDR1 and CDR2 are MGHRA and YSYEKL.

The chain combines TRBV28 with TRBJ1-5; 7 nucleotides align to TRBD1. Germline-derived CDR1 and CDR2 are MDHEN and SYDVKM. V shed 2 bases, J shed 2 bases, and the junction held 6 bases outside the gene matches. The CDR3 runs to 16 residues. The CDR3 is CASSLTGAVGNQPQHF. Here the CDR3 DNA reads TGTGCCAGCAGTTTAACAGGGGCAGTGGGCAATCAGCCCCAGCATTTT. Filled out from reference TRBV28 and TRBJ1-5, the complete variable domain reads DVKVTQSSRYLVKRTGEKVFLECVQDMDHENMFWYRQDPGLGLRLIYFSYDVKMKEKGDIPEGYSVSREKKERFSLILESASTNQTSMYLCASSLTGAVGNQPQHFGDGTRLSIL.

The chain has TRBV30 and TRBJ2-3; 11 bases map to TRBD1. The V segment lost 5 bases and the J segment 2 bases; nucleotides outside the gene matches: 0. This CDR3 region has 13 residues. Germline lookup yields CDR1 GTSNPN and CDR2 SVGIG (reference sequence). CDR3 sequence reads: CAWGQGATDTQYF. CDR3 in DNA: TGTGCCTGGGGACAGGGGGCCACAGATACGCAGTATTTT. Together with reference TRBV30 and TRBJ2-3, the CDR3 gives the full variable domain: SQTIHQWPATLVQPVGSPLSLECTVEGTSNPNLYWYRQAAGRGLQLLFYSVGIGQISSEVPQNLSASRPQDRQFILSSKKLLLSDSGFYLCAWGQGATDTQYFGPGTRLTVL.

V usage is TRBV6-1 and J usage is TRBJ2-7; 16 bases align to TRBD2. The CDR3 is made up of 19 amino acids. V gave up 1 base and J gave up 5 bases; unmatched junction bases: 11. Germline V gene lookup returns CDR1 MNHNS and CDR2 SASEGT. CDR3 DNA sequence: TGTGCCAGCAGTGAAGTGGGGTTGGGACTAGCGGGAGGGCCCCACGAGCAGTACTTC. Its translation is CASSEVGLGLAGGPHEQYF.

In its sample, this clone was seen a few times. The CDR3 bases are TGTGCCAGCAGCTTAGTACCGGGACTAGGAGCAGATACGCAGTATTTT. This gives the protein CASSLVPGLGADTQYF. The chain carries TRBV7-9 and TRBJ2-3, with 8 bases that match TRBD2. The ends lost 1 base at V and 4 bases at J; junction bases unmatched: 7. The length of the CDR3 is 16 residues. Per germline, CDR1 SEHNR and CDR2 FQNEAQ (reference sequence).

V is TRBV10-1 and J is TRBJ2-2; the D is unclear. CDR1 is WNHNN and CDR2 is SYGVQD in the germline V gene (reference sequence). Trimming took 7 bases from V and 5 from J, leaving 11 bases between them. The CDR3 consists of 13 residues. CDR3 region: CASNGASTGELFF. The CDR3 DNA follows: TGCGCCAGCAACGGAGCTAGTACCGGGGAGCTGTTTTTT.

The V call is TRBV15, the J call TRBJ2-1; TRBD1 aligns across 7 bases. This CDR3 has 17 amino acids. In germline, CDR1 is LNHNV, CDR2 YYDKDF (reference sequence). Unmatched junction bases numbered 9, after V lost 4 bases and J lost 0 bases. The CDR3 sequence is CATSTIIGDSSYNEQFF. The CDR3 nucleotides read TGTGCCACCAGCACCATAATAGGGGACAGCTCCTACAATGAGCAGTTCTTC.

The chain carries TRBV19 and TRBJ2-2; TRBD2 aligns across 12 bases. V dropped 1 base and J dropped 2; count of bases not matched to a gene: 5. The CDR3 runs to 18 residues. Germline V CDR1 and CDR2: LNHDA, SQIVND (reference sequence). The CDR3 bases are TGTGCCAGTAGTATAGTCTCCGGACTAGCGGGAAACACCGGGGAGCTGTTTTTT. It translates to CASSIVSGLAGNTGELFF.

The V and J genes are TRBV11-1 and TRBJ2-5; D ambiguous. CDR3 length: 11 residues. The germline V gene encodes CDR1 SGHAT and CDR2 FQDESV (reference sequence). The V end lost 3 bases, the J end lost 5 bases, and 4 bases lay between the germline ends. This CDR3 reads CASSFGETQYF. In nucleotides, the CDR3 is TGTGCCAGCAGCTTCGGGGAGACCCAGTACTTC.

The V gene is TRBV6-5, the J gene TRBJ1-4; 7 bases are a match to TRBD1. The trim removed 5 bases at V and 4 bases at J, leaving 7 bases unmatched. Looked up from germline, CDR1 is MNHEY and CDR2 is SVGAGI. This CDR3 has 15 residues. Here the CDR3 DNA reads TGTGCCAGCAGTCCGGGGGACAGCAATAATGAAAAACTGTTTTTT. It yields the protein CASSPGDSNNEKLFF.

The chain combines TRBV7-2 with TRBJ2-1; 16 bases map to TRBD2. The V and J ends lost 5 bases and 4 bases, in that order; junction bases with no gene match: 8. CDR3 size: 18 residues. CDR1 and CDR2 (germline): SGHTA, FQGNSA. In nucleotides, the CDR3 is TGTGCCAGCAGCGGGGGACTAGCGGGGGGGCACAGGTACAATGAGCAGTTCTTC. Translating it yields CASSGGLAGGHRYNEQFF.

The chain carries TRBV27 and TRBJ2-5; the D is unclear. The J call could be wrong; TRBJ2-7 is a better fit for the DNA end. The CDR3 runs to 10 residues. The germline V gene has CDR1 MNHEY and CDR2 SMNVEV (reference sequence). The CDR3 DNA sequence: TGTGCCAGCAGTGCCTACGAGCAGTACTTC. Translated, it gives CASSAYEQYF.

The V gene is TRBV5-6, the J gene TRBJ2-1; D possibly corresponds to TRBD1 (5 bases). The CDR3 covers 14 residues. Trimming took 2 bases from V and 3 from J, leaving 9 bases between them. Germline-derived CDR1 and CDR2 are SGHDT and YYEEEE. The CDR3 DNA is TGTGCCAGCAGCTTTCCAGGGATCTACAATGAGCAGTTCTTC. Translation gives CASSFPGIYNEQFF.

This chain uses TRBV5-1 with TRBJ2-7; 7 bases line up with TRBD1. Trimming removed 3 bases from V and 1 base from J; junction bases left unmatched: 10. This CDR3 is built from 16 residues. Germline V gene data show CDR1 as SGHRS and CDR2 as YFSETQ. In DNA, the CDR3 is TGCGCCAGCAGCTCCTACAGGGGCTTCGAATCCTACGAGCAGTACTTC. Its protein product is CASSSYRGFESYEQYF.

The chain is built from TRBV5-5 and TRBJ2-4; a weak D match, TRBD2 (5 bases). Trimming cost V 5 bases and J 6 bases, with 9 bases left between them. CDR1 and CDR2 (germline): SGHKS, YYEKEE (reference sequence). There are 12 residues in the CDR3. The CDR3 bases are TGTGCCAGCAGGGGAGATGGAAACATTCAGTACTTC. It is translated as CASRGDGNIQYF.

This rearrangement joins TRBV28 to TRBJ1-2, with 8 bases identical to TRBD1. The CDR3 contains 14 residues. J lost 6 bases, V lost 4 bases, and 7 bases had no gene match. CDR1 and CDR2 from the germline V gene are MDHEN and SYDVKM. CDR3 in DNA: TGTGCCAGCAGTTCCCATCAGGGGGCGGATGGCTACACCTTC. Encoded protein: CASSSHQGADGYTF.

The chain links TRBV6-1 to TRBJ1-5, with a possible D match to TRBD1 (6 bases). V was cut by 0 bases and J by 5 bases, with 14 bases left in between. Germline V gene sequence: CDR1 MNHNS, CDR2 SASEGT. The CDR3 totals 16 residues. CDR3 nucleotides: TGTGCCAGCAGTGAAGCGCCAGGGGACCGAGATCAGCCCCAGCATTTT. Encoded protein: CASSEAPGDRDQPQHF.

This chain connects TRBV28 to TRBJ2-1; D gene unclear. This CDR3 comprises 13 residues. CDR1 and CDR2 from the germline V gene are MDHEN and SYDVKM. V was trimmed by 11 bases and J by 1 base, leaving 12 bases between them. CDR3 protein: CASTEISYNEQFF. In nucleotides, the CDR3 is TGTGCCTCCACGGAGATATCCTACAATGAGCAGTTCTTC.

This chain uses TRBV7-6 with TRBJ2-1, with TRBD2 matching over 8 bases. The CDR3 length is 17 residues. CDR1 and CDR2 from the germline V gene are SGHVS and FNYEAQ. Trimming took 7 bases from V and 7 from J; bases not matched to a gene: 18. CDR3: CASNPSGGLESLNEQFF. Here the CDR3 DNA reads TGTGCCAGCAACCCCTCCGGGGGACTAGAGAGTTTGAATGAGCAGTTCTTC.

This clone was counted a single time. The CDR3 here is CASSIPGQGPNQPQHF. The CDR3 DNA is TGTGCCAGTAGTATCCCTGGACAGGGACCGAATCAGCCCCAGCATTTT. This sequence joins TRBV19 and TRBJ1-5; 8 bases agree with TRBD1. The CDR3 is made up of 16 amino acids. Germline lookup yields CDR1 LNHDA and CDR2 SQIVND (reference sequence). V lost 3 bases and J lost 4; bases outside the gene matches: 8.

The gene calls are TRBV5-1 and TRBJ1-2, with 8 bases matching TRBD1. With V trimmed by 3 bases and J by 4 bases, 8 bases remained unmatched. The CDR3 is 15 amino acids. CDR1 is SGHRS and CDR2 is YFSETQ in the germline V gene. CDR3 loop: CASSSGQGPSYGYTF. DNA of the CDR3: TGCGCCAGCAGCTCCGGACAGGGTCCTTCCTATGGCTACACCTTC.

The chain combines TRBV28 with TRBJ2-7, with a possible D match to TRBD1 (5 bases). Germline loops: CDR1 MDHEN, CDR2 SYDVKM. The V end lost 6 bases, the J end lost 6 bases, and 18 bases lay between the germline ends. The CDR3 runs to 14 residues. The CDR3 loop reads CASRAPGRVSEQYF. CDR3 sequence (DNA): TGTGCCAGCAGGGCCCCGGGCAGGGTGTCCGAGCAGTACTTC.

This sequence joins TRBV4-2 and TRBJ1-3; D might be TRBD1 (5 bases). CDR1 is LGHNA and CDR2 is YNFKEQ in the germline V gene. V lost 0 bases, J lost 4 bases, and 13 bases lay in between. The CDR3 loop spans 16 amino acids. The CDR3 DNA follows: TGTGCCAGCAGCCAAGATCCGGGGGTGAGGGGAAACACCATATATTTT. It is translated as CASSQDPGVRGNTIYF.

The chain employs TRBV13 and TRBJ2-7; D remains ambiguous. CDR3 length equals 13 residues. V gave up 8 bases and J gave up 3 bases, with 14 bases separating them. CDR1 and CDR2 (germline): PRHDT, FYEKMQ (reference sequence). The CDR3: CASSPYSVYEQYF. The CDR3 DNA sequence: TGTGCCAGCTCTCCCTACTCTGTCTACGAGCAGTACTTC. The whole variable domain, remainder taken from reference TRBV13 and TRBJ2-7, is AAGVIQSPRHLIKEKRETATLKCYPIPRHDTVYWYQQGPGQDPQFLISFYEKMQSDKGSIPDRFSAQQFSDYHSELNMSSLELGDSALYFCASSPYSVYEQYFGPGTRLTVT.

The CDR3 sequence: CASSRSGRGTDTQYF. The CDR3 DNA follows: TGTGCCAGCAGTCGTAGCGGGAGGGGCACAGATACGCAGTATTTT. This sequence joins TRBV28 and TRBJ2-3; 11 bases are a match to TRBD2. After removal of 5 bases from V and 1 base from J, the junction contained 2 bases not matched to a gene. The CDR3 has 15 amino acids. Germline CDR1 reads MDHEN; CDR2 reads SYDVKM.

The chain is built from TRBV28 and TRBJ2-7; no clear D gene. This CDR3 spans 12 amino acids. V lost 6 bases, J lost 9 bases, and 15 bases lay in between. Germline V gene lookup returns CDR1 MDHEN and CDR2 SYDVKM. In DNA, the CDR3 is TGTGCCAGCAGCTCAACAGTCCCCGGGCAGTACTTC. It encodes CASSSTVPGQYF.

This chain uses TRBV7-2 with TRBJ2-5; tentative D call: TRBD2 (6 bases). The DNA matches TRBJ2-7 better at its end, which makes the J call doubtful. CDR1 and CDR2 from the germline V gene are SGHTA and FQGNSA. The CDR3 has 15 residues. The CDR3 region is CASSLGGGETYEQYF. Written as DNA, the CDR3 is TGTGCCAGCAGCTTAGGTGGAGGGGAAACCTACGAGCAGTACTTC.

The chain is built from TRBV6-6 and TRBJ2-7; D is possibly TRBD1 (6 bases). This CDR3 is built from 13 residues. V lost 5 bases, J lost 3 bases, and 11 bases lay in between. Germline V CDR1 and CDR2: MNHNY, SVGAGI (reference sequence). In nucleotides, the CDR3 is TGTGCCAGCAGTCCGACAGGTGTCTACGAGCAGTACTTC. Translating it yields CASSPTGVYEQYF.

The chain couples TRBV5-1 to TRBJ2-2, with D possibly TRBD2 on 6 matching bases. V shed 5 bases and J shed 2 bases, with 13 bases lying between them. Germline V gene lookup returns CDR1 SGHRS and CDR2 YFSETQ. The CDR3 extends over 15 amino acids. CDR3 residues: CASRGDFLNTGELFF. The CDR3 nucleotides are TGCGCCAGCAGAGGGGACTTTCTAAACACCGGGGAGCTGTTTTTT.